These 22 T cell receptor beta chains originate from one sample sequenced in a study of T cells in Graves' hyperthyroidism and ophthalmopathy. Amplified TCR beta CDR3 regions came from RNA transcripts. A set of HTBI primers served as the primers for a first-round RT-PCR of the TCR CDR3. TCRdb used MiXCR to reprocess the multiplex PCR reads, holding one entry per CDR3 protein. The table has roughly 93,000 distinct CDR3 sequences, around 42% seen once; the top ten hold 10% to 13%. What was sequenced was peripheral blood or thyroid tissue (not recorded which). These receptors originate from a woman in her 30s with Graves' hyperthyroidism.

This chain uses TRBV4-2 with TRBJ1-3, with D uncertain. Per the germline V gene, CDR1 is LGHNA and CDR2 is YNFKEQ. The CDR3 loop spans 17 amino acids. Trimming removed 0 bases at V and 0 bases at J, with 12 bases between. For the CDR3, the DNA is TGTGCCAGCAGCCAAGAAGGGCCCCTCATCTCTGGAAACACCATATATTTT. It translates to CASSQEGPLISGNTIYF.

The chain carries TRBV9 and TRBJ1-1; D not resolved. CDR1 and CDR2 (germline): SGDLS, YYNGEE. V lost 4 bases and J lost 11, with 15 bases in between. The CDR3 sequence is 12 residues long. The CDR3 sequence is CASSLARVNAFF. CDR3 DNA: TGTGCCAGCAGCTTAGCTCGTGTGAATGCTTTCTTT.

This chain joins TRBV20-1 and TRBJ2-7, with a tentative D call TRBD1 (6 bases). CDR1 is DFQATT and CDR2 is SNEGSKA in the germline V gene (reference sequence). This CDR3 has 12 amino acids. The V gene lost 5 bases and the J gene lost 6 bases, with 14 bases spanning the gap. The CDR3 here is CSAASGTREQYF. In DNA form, the CDR3 reads TGCAGTGCTGCCTCGGGGACACGCGAGCAGTACTTC.

The chain is built from TRBV19 and TRBJ2-5, with 12 nucleotides matching TRBD2. Germline V CDR1 and CDR2: LNHDA, SQIVND (reference sequence). This CDR3 is 14 amino acids long. Trimming removed 9 bases from V and 6 bases from J; junction bases left unmatched: 8. CDR3 DNA sequence: TGTGCCAGCAGCTATACTAGCGGGAGGCAGACCCAGTACTTC. Protein: CASSYTSGRQTQYF.

There are many counts of this clonotype. The chain employs TRBV28 and TRBJ2-7; 7 nucleotides agree with TRBD1. V gave up 7 bases and J gave up 3 bases; unmatched junction bases: 9. The CDR3 runs 14 residues. The germline CDR1 and CDR2 sequences are MDHEN and SYDVKM. CDR3 nucleotides: TGTGCCAGCACCCCCGGGACAGCAGACTACGAGCAGTACTTC. Encoded protein: CASTPGTADYEQYF.

CDR3 sequence: CASNLSGSSYEQYF. CDR3 DNA sequence: TGCGCCAGCAACCTTAGCGGGAGCTCCTACGAGCAGTACTTC. The chain has TRBV5-1 and TRBJ2-7, with 9 bases matching TRBD2. The CDR3 is made up of 14 amino acids. Trimming took 6 bases from V and 0 from J; bases not matched to a gene: 4. The germline V gene has CDR1 SGHRS and CDR2 YFSETQ.

A note on this clonotype: Mismatch with germline at one junction end may stem from a read error. In DNA form, the CDR3 reads TGCAGCGTCTCACGTGGGCCTAGCACTGAAGCTTTCTTC. This sequence encodes CSVSRGPSTEAFF. V and J are TRBV29-1 and TRBJ1-1; D call uncertain. In germline, CDR1 is SQVTM, CDR2 ANQGSEA. The CDR3 has 13 amino acids.

This clonotype was observed many times. The chain carries TRBV11-2 and TRBJ2-7, with TRBD1 as a possible D gene (6 bases). Germline CDR1 SGHAT, CDR2 FQNNGV. The CDR3 loop spans 14 amino acids. Trimming left V 0 bases short and J 5 bases short, with 11 bases between. CDR3 region: CASSLDLGADEQYF. The CDR3 DNA reads TGTGCCAGCAGCTTAGATCTGGGGGCGGACGAGCAGTACTTC.

Comments on this clonotype: Being one base from a much bigger clone, this may be a read error. The DNA for the CDR3 is TGCGCCAGCAGCCCCCAGGGGGGGGAAGCCTTCCACGAGCAGTACTTC. Its translation: CASSPQGGEAFHEQYF. The chain carries TRBV5-1 and TRBJ2-7; D is perhaps TRBD1 or TRBD2 (7 bases each). Between the trimmed V and J ends, which lost 4 bases and 5 bases, there was a span of 22 bases. The CDR3 length is 16 residues. CDR1 is SGHRS, CDR2 YFSETQ, per germline.

In its sample, this clonotype was seen many times. The chain joins TRBV2 to TRBJ1-2; D not resolved. Trimming removed 3 bases at V and 1 base at J, with 3 bases between. Germline V lookup: CDR1 SNHLY, CDR2 FYNNEI. The length of the CDR3 is 12 residues. CDR3 loop: CASSDSNYGYTF. CDR3 bases: TGTGCCAGCAGTGACAGTAACTATGGCTACACCTTC.

This clonotype was found many times. The chain joins TRBV4-1 to TRBJ1-5; D not certain. Germline V CDR1 and CDR2: MGHRA, YSYEKL. V lost 0 bases and J lost 8, with 14 bases in between. The CDR3 is 15 residues long. CDR3 amino acids: CASSQDLRGTEPQHF. CDR3 nucleotides: TGCGCCAGCAGCCAAGATCTCCGGGGTACGGAGCCCCAGCATTTT.

This clonotype appeared many times. The CDR3 DNA reads TGTGCCAGCAGCCCGCCTCGGCCTAGCGGGACTTACGAGCAGTACTTC. This codes for CASSPPRPSGTYEQYF. The genes are TRBV12-3 or TRBV12-4 and TRBJ2-7, with 9 bases aligning to TRBD2. The length of the CDR3 is 16 residues. J lost 4 bases, V lost 6 bases, and 13 bases had no gene match.

With regard to this clonotype: One junction end does not reproduce the germline sequence, and a read error may be involved. The chain couples TRBV5-1 to TRBJ2-2, with TRBD2 as a possible D gene (6 bases). In germline, CDR1 is SGHRS, CDR2 YFSETQ. CDR3 size: 14 residues. The CDR3 loop is CASSWGGNPGELFF. CDR3 nucleotide sequence: TGCGCCAGCAGCTGGGGCGGGAACCCCGGGGAGCTGTTTTTT.

This clonotype was picked up a small number of times. This sequence joins TRBV30 and TRBJ1-2; 9 bases align to TRBD1. The CDR3 covers 13 residues. Unmatched junction bases numbered 5, after V lost 2 bases and J lost 7 bases. Germline V lookup: CDR1 GTSNPN, CDR2 SVGIG (reference sequence). This chain's CDR3 is CAWSLDRGFGYTF. The CDR3 DNA is TGTGCCTGGAGTCTTGACAGGGGGTTTGGCTACACCTTC.

V gene TRBV20-1 combines with J gene TRBJ2-5; 12 bases fit TRBD1. The V and J ends lost 8 bases and 4 bases, in that order; junction bases with no gene match: 11. CDR1 is DFQATT, CDR2 SNEGSKA, per germline (reference sequence). This CDR3 has 15 amino acids. The CDR3 sequence is CSSKGGQGALETQYF. CDR3 bases: TGCAGTTCGAAGGGGGGACAGGGGGCACTAGAGACCCAGTACTTC.

The table lists this clonotype with many counts. The V call is TRBV3-1, the J call TRBJ2-7; 13 bases are shared with TRBD2. Germline V gives CDR1 LGHDT, CDR2 YNNKEL (reference sequence). The CDR3 length is 15 residues. V gave up 5 bases and J gave up 4 bases; unmatched junction bases: 5. The CDR3 loop is CASSGLAGDGYEQYF. The CDR3 DNA reads as TGTGCCAGCAGCGGACTAGCGGGAGATGGATACGAGCAGTACTTC.

This clonotype has more than one count but fewer than ten. The chain links TRBV20-1 to TRBJ2-7; D possibly corresponds to TRBD1 (6 bases). The CDR3 contains 11 residues. The germline gives CDR1 DFQATT, CDR2 SNEGSKA (reference sequence). V lost 6 bases, J lost 6 bases, and 12 bases lay in between. The CDR3 region has the DNA TGCAGTGCGGGCAGGGGCTTCGAGCAGTACTTC. Its protein product is CSAGRGFEQYF.

The V gene is TRBV9, the J gene TRBJ1-2, with D tentatively TRBD1 (5 bases). V was trimmed by 3 bases and J by 4 bases, leaving 16 bases between them. Germline CDR1 and CDR2: SGDLS and YYNGEE. The CDR3 runs to 15 residues. CDR3 DNA: TGTGCCAGCAGCGGTGGACTAGGGGCGGCCTATGGCTACACCTTC. Protein: CASSGGLGAAYGYTF.

The V call is TRBV2, the J call TRBJ1-4, with 7 bases aligning to TRBD1. Trimming at V came to 0 bases and at J to 8 bases, leaving 6 bases not matched to a gene. This CDR3 spans 15 amino acids. Germline-derived CDR1 and CDR2 are SNHLY and FYNNEI. The CDR3 loop is CASSEAGTVDEKLFF. The CDR3 nucleotides are TGTGCCAGCAGTGAAGCCGGGACAGTCGACGAAAAACTGTTTTTT.

This clonotype was detected ten times or more. The V gene is TRBV14, the J gene TRBJ2-5, with 9 bases matching TRBD1. CDR1 is SGHDN and CDR2 is FVKESK in the germline V gene. The V and J ends lost 4 bases and 0 bases, in that order; junction bases with no gene match: 6. CDR3 size: 16 residues. The CDR3 loop reads CASSPWTGEDQETQYF. For the CDR3, the DNA is TGTGCCAGCAGCCCTTGGACAGGGGAAGACCAAGAGACCCAGTACTTC.

Many counts were recorded for this clonotype. The chain uses TRBV20-1 and TRBJ2-5, with 7 bases lining up with TRBD2. The CDR3 has 15 residues. Losses at the gene ends were 3 bases for V and 7 bases for J; bases not matched to a gene: 14. Germline-derived CDR1 and CDR2 are DFQATT and SNEGSKA (reference sequence). The CDR3, as DNA: TGCAGTGCTAGCTCTGGACGGCGATGGGGGGGGACCCAGTACTTC. It encodes CSASSGRRWGGTQYF.

V and J are TRBV15 and TRBJ2-2; TRBD2 aligns across 12 bases. The CDR3 is made up of 17 amino acids. The J segment lost 6 bases and the V segment lost 3 bases, leaving 8 bases of the junction unmatched. Germline lookup yields CDR1 LNHNV and CDR2 YYDKDF (reference sequence). The CDR3 DNA reads TGTGCCACCAGCAGTTTCCTAGCGGGAGGGGAGGCCGGGGAGCTGTTTTTT. It codes for CATSSFLAGGEAGELFF.